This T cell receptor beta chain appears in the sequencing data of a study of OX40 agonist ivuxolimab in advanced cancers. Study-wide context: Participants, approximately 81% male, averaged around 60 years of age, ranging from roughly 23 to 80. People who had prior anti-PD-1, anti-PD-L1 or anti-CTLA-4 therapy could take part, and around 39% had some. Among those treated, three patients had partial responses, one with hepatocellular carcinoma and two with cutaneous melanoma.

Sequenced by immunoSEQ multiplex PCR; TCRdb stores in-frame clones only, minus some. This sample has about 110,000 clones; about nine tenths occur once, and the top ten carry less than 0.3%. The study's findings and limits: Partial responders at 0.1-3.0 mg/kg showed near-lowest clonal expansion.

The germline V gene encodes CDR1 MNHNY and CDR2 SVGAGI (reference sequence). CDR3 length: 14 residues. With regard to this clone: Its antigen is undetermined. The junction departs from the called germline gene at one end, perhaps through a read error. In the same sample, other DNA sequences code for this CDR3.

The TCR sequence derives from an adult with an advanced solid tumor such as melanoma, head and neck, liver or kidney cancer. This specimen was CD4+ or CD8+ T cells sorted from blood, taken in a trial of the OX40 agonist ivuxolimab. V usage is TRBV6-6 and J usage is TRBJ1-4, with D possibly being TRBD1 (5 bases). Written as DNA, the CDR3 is TGTGCCAGCAGTTACCCCTCCAGGGCTGAAAAGCTGTTTTTT. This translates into CASSYPSRAEKLFF.